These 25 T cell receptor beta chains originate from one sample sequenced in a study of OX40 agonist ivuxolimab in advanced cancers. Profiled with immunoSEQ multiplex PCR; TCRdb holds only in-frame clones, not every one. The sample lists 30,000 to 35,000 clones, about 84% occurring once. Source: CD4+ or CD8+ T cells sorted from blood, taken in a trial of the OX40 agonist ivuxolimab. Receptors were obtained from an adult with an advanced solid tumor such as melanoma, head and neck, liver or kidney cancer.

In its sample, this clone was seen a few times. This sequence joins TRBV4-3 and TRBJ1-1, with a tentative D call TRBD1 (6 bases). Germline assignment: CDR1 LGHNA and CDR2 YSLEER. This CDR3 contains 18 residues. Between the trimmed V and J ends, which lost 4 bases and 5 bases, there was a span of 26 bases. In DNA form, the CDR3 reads TGCGCCAGCAGCCCAGGGGTGGCTCAAACAACAGGGCGGACTGAAGCTTTCTTT. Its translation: CASSPGVAQTTGRTEAFF.

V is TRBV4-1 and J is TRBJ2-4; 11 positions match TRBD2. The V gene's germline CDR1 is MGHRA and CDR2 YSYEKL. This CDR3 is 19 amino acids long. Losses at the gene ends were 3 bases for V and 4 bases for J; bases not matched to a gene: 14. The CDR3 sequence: CASSQDPPSTSGDKNIQYF. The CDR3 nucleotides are TGCGCCAGCAGCCAGGATCCCCCTTCGACTAGCGGGGATAAAAACATTCAGTACTTC.

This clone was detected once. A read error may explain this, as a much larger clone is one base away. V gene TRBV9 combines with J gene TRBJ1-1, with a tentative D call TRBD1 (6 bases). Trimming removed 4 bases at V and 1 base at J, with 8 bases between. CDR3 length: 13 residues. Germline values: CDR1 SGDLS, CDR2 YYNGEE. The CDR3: CASSLGQNTEAFF. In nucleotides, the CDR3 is TGTGCCAGCAGCTTGGGACAGAACACTGAAGCTTTCTTT.

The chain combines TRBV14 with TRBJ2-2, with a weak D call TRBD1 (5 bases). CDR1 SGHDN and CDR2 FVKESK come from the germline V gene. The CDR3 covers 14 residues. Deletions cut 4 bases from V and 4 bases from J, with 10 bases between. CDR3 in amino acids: CASSPGALTGELFF. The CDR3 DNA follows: TGTGCCAGCAGCCCTGGGGCCCTCACCGGGGAGCTGTTTTTT.

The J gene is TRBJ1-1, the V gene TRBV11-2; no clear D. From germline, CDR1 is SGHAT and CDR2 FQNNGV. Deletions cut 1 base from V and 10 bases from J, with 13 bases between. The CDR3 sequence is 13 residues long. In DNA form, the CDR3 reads TGTGCCAGCAGCTTAGGTCCGACATGGGGAGCTTTCTTT. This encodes CASSLGPTWGAFF.

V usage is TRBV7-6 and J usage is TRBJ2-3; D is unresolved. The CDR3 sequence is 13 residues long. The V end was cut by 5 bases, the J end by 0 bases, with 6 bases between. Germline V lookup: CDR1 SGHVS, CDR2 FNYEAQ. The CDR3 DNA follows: TGTGCCAGCAGCCCAGCTAGCACAGATACGCAGTATTTT. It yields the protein CASSPASTDTQYF. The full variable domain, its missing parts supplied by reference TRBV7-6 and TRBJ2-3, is GAGVSQSPRYKVTKRGQDVALRCDPISGHVSLYWYRQALGQGPEFLTYFNYEAQQDKSGLPNDRFSAERPEGSISTLTIQRTEQRDSAMYRCASSPASTDTQYFGPGTRLTVL.

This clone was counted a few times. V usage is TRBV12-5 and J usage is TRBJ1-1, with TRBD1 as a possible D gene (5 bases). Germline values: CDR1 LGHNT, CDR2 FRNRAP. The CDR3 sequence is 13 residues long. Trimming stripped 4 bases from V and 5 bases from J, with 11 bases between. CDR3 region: CASGWAGGTEAFF. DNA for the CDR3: TGTGCTAGTGGTTGGGCGGGGGGAACTGAAGCTTTCTTT.

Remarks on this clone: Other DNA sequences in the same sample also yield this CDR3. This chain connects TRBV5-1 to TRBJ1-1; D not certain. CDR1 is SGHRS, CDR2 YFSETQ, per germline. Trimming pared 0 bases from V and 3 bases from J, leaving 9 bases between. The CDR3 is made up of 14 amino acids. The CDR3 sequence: CASSLGGGYTEAFF. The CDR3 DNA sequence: TGCGCCAGCAGCTTGGGTGGCGGCTACACTGAAGCTTTCTTT.

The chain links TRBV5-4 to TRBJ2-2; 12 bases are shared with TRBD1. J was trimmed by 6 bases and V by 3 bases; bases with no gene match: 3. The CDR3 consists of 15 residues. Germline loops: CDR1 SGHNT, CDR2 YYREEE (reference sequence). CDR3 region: CASSWDRGLSGELFF. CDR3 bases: TGTGCCAGCAGCTGGGACAGGGGGCTCTCCGGGGAGCTGTTTTTT.

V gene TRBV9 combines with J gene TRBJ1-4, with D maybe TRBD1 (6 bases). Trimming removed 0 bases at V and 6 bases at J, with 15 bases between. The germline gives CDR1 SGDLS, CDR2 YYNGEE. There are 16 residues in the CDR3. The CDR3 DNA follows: TGTGCCAGCAGCGTAGCTCATGGGAGGACAGATGAAAAACTGTTTTTT. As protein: CASSVAHGRTDEKLFF.

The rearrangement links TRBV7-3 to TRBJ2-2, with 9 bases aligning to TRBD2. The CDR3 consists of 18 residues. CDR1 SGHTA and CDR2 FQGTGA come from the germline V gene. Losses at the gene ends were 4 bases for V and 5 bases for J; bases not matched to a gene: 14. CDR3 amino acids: CASSSVQGGLAGTGELFF. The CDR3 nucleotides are TGTGCCAGCAGCTCCGTTCAGGGGGGGCTAGCGGGAACCGGGGAGCTGTTTTTT.

The CDR3 bases are TGTGCCTGGAGTGCAGGGTTCCAAGAGACCCAGTACTTC. Translated, it gives CAWSAGFQETQYF. The rearrangement links TRBV30 to TRBJ2-5, with D tentatively TRBD1 (5 bases). Germline V gene data show CDR1 as GTSNPN and CDR2 as SVGIG (reference sequence). The V and J ends lost 1 base and 1 base respectively, with 7 bases between them. The CDR3 length is 13 residues.

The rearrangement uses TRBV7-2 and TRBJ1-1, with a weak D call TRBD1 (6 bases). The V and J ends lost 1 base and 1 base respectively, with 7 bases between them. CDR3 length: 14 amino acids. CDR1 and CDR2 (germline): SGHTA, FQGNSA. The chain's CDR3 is CASSLGGPNTEAFF. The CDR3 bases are TGTGCCAGCAGCTTAGGGGGGCCGAACACTGAAGCTTTCTTT.

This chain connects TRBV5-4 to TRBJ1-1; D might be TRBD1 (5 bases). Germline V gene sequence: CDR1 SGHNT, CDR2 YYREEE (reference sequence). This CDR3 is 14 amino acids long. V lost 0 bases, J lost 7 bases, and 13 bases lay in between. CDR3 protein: CASSLELGGDEAFF. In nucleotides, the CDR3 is TGTGCCAGCAGCTTGGAACTCGGGGGGGATGAAGCTTTCTTT.

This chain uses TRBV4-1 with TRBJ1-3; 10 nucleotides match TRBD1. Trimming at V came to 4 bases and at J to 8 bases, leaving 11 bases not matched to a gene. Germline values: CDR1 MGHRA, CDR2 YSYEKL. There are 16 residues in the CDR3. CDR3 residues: CASSPRRGQGIDTIYF. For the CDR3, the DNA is TGCGCCAGCAGCCCTCGAAGGGGACAGGGGATCGACACCATATATTTT.

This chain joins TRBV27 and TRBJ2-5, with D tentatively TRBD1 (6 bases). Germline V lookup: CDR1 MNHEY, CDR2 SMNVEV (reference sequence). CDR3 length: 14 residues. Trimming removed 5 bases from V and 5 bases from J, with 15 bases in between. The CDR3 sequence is CASSPLPGVETQYF. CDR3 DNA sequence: TGTGCCAGCAGTCCGCTCCCAGGGGTCGAGACCCAGTACTTC.

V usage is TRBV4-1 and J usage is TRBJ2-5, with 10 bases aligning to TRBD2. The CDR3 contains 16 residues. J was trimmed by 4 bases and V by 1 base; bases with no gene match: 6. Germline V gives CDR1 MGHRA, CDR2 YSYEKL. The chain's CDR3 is CASSQGSGGAGETQYF. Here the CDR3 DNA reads TGCGCCAGCAGCCAAGGAAGCGGGGGGGCGGGAGAGACCCAGTACTTC.

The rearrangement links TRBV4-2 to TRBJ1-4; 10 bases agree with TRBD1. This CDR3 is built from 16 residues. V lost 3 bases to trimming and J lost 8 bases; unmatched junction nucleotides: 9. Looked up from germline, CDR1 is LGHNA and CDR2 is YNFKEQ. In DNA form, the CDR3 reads TGTGCCAGCAGCCAGGAGGCCGGGACAGGGGCGGAAAAACTGTTTTTT. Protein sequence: CASSQEAGTGAEKLFF.

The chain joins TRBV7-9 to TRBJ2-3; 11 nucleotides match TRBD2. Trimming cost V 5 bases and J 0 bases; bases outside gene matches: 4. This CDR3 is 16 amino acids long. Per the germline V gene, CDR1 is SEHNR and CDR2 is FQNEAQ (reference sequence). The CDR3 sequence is CASSLRTSGSTDTQYF. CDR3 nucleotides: TGTGCCAGCAGCCTAAGGACTAGCGGGAGCACAGATACGCAGTATTTT.

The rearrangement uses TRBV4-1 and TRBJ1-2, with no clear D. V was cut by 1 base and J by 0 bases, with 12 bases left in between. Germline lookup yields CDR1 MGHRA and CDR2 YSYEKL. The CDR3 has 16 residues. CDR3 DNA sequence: TGCGCCAGCAGCCAAGGGAGGCCAGCAGCTAACTATGGCTACACCTTC. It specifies CASSQGRPAANYGYTF.

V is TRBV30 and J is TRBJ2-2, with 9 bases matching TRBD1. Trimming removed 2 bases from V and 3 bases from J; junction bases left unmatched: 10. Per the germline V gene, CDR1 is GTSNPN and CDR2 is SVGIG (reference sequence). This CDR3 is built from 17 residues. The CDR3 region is CAWSSHRTGVDTGELFF. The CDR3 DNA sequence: TGTGCCTGGAGTAGCCACCGGACAGGGGTGGACACCGGGGAGCTGTTTTTT.

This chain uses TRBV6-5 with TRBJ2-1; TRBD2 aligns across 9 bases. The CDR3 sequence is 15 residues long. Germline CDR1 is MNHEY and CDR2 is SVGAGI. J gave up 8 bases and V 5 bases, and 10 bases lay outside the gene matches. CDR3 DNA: TGTGCCAGCAGTCCAACTAGCGGGTCTCTCGATGAGCAGTTCTTC. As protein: CASSPTSGSLDEQFF.

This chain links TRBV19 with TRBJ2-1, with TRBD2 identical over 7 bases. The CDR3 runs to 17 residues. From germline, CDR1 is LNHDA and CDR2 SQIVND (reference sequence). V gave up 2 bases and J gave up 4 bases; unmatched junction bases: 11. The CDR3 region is CASSITAGDYYYNEQFF. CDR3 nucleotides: TGTGCCAGTAGTATAACGGCGGGAGACTATTATTACAATGAGCAGTTCTTC.

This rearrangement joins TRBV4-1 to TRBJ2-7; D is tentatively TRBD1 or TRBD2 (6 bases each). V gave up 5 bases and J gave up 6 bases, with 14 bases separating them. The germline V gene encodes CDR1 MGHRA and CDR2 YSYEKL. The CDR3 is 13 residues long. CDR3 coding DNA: TGCGCCAGCAGCTCAGGGGAGGAGGTCGAGCAGTACTTC. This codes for CASSSGEEVEQYF.

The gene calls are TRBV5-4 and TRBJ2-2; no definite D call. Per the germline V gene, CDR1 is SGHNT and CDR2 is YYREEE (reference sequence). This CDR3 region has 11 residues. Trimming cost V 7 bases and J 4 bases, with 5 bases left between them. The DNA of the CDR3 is TGTGCCAGCGGGTCCACCGGGGAGCTGTTTTTT. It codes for CASGSTGELFF.